Below, 10 T cell receptor beta chains from the same sample are listed, as sequenced in a study of shared clonotypes between healthy human individuals. The repertoire was sequenced with immunoSEQ multiplex PCR; TCRdb's copy has only in-frame clones and lacks some. The sample gives 2.3 million or so clones, just over 90% of which show up once; under 0.45% is in the top ten. Sequenced sample: naive CD4+ T cells from PBMCs. Subset here: CD45RA+ positively selected. These receptors were obtained from a man younger than 30 in good health. Some clones in this sample may be carry-over from other donors' samples.

A single count supports this clone. This same CDR3 is encoded by further DNA sequences in the sample. This rearrangement joins TRBV19 to TRBJ2-1, with TRBD2 matching over 12 bases. CDR1 is LNHDA and CDR2 is SQIVND in the germline V gene (reference sequence). The CDR3 is made up of 14 amino acids. Trimming removed 7 bases from V and 4 bases from J; junction bases left unmatched: 2. CDR3 sequence (DNA): TGTGCCAGTACAGGACTAGCGGGGTACAATGAGCAGTTCTTC. It translates to CASTGLAGYNEQFF.

This chain uses TRBV11-3 with TRBJ2-3; the D is unclear. The CDR3 length is 15 residues. Deletions cut 4 bases from V and 0 bases from J, with 11 bases between. CDR1 SGHNT and CDR2 YENEEA come from the germline V gene. CDR3 nucleotide sequence: TGTGCCAGCAGCTCGGACGGAGCTAGCACAGATACGCAGTATTTT. It translates to CASSSDGASTDTQYF.

The V gene is TRBV6-1, the J gene TRBJ1-5; 8 positions match TRBD1. V gave up 5 bases and J gave up 5 bases; unmatched junction bases: 5. Germline assignment: CDR1 MNHNS and CDR2 SASEGT. This CDR3 region has 14 residues. This chain's CDR3 is CASSPGQVDQPQHF. In DNA form, the CDR3 reads TGTGCCAGCAGTCCGGGACAGGTGGATCAGCCCCAGCATTTT.

J is TRBJ2-7 and V is TRBV2; 12 positions match TRBD2. J gave up 7 bases and V 3 bases, and 7 bases lay outside the gene matches. Germline-derived CDR1 and CDR2 are SNHLY and FYNNEI. This CDR3 has 15 amino acids. This chain's CDR3 is CASSDALAGGLEQYF. Written as DNA, the CDR3 is TGTGCCAGCAGTGATGCGCTAGCGGGAGGGTTGGAGCAGTACTTC.

The V gene is TRBV28, the J gene TRBJ1-2; no clear D gene. The ends were cut back, 4 bases at V and 1 base at J, with 19 bases in the middle. Germline V gene sequence: CDR1 MDHEN, CDR2 SYDVKM. The CDR3 is made up of 17 amino acids. The chain's CDR3 is CASSSGVQSPSNYGYTF. CDR3 bases: TGTGCCAGCAGTTCCGGGGTCCAGTCCCCTAGTAACTATGGCTACACCTTC.

The chain recombines TRBV4-1 with TRBJ2-7; D is undetermined. The CDR3 totals 15 residues. CDR1 and CDR2 from the germline V gene are MGHRA and YSYEKL. V gave up 0 bases and J gave up 0 bases, with 9 bases separating them. The CDR3 spells CASSQDYWSSYEQYF. In DNA, the CDR3 is TGCGCCAGCAGCCAAGATTACTGGAGCTCCTACGAGCAGTACTTC.

CDR3 sequence: CASSWDSGANVLTF. The CDR3 region has the DNA TGTGCCAGCAGCTGGGACTCTGGGGCCAACGTCCTGACTTTC. The chain links TRBV7-2 to TRBJ2-6; no clear D gene. The CDR3 sequence is 14 residues long. The V and J ends lost 4 bases and 0 bases respectively, with 4 bases between them. The germline gives CDR1 SGHTA, CDR2 FQGNSA.

The gene calls are TRBV18 and TRBJ1-3, with D maybe TRBD1 (6 bases). V shed 2 bases and J shed 0 bases, with 17 bases lying between them. The CDR3 runs to 18 residues. Germline V gives CDR1 KGHSH, CDR2 LQKENI. The CDR3 DNA sequence: TGTGCCAGCTCACCAATCCCAGCAGGGGCCCGCTCTGGAAACACCATATATTTT. Protein product: CASSPIPAGARSGNTIYF.

The rearrangement links TRBV15 to TRBJ1-5, with D possibly TRBD1 on 5 matching bases. The CDR3 is 14 residues long. Trimming stripped 11 bases from V and 3 bases from J, with 17 bases between. Germline CDR1 reads LNHNV; CDR2 reads YYDKDF (reference sequence). The CDR3 protein is CAGSRGEDNQPQHF. The CDR3 nucleotides read TGTGCCGGTTCTAGGGGCGAGGACAATCAGCCCCAGCATTTT.

The V gene is TRBV28, the J gene TRBJ2-7; unclear D gene. V was trimmed by 6 bases and J by 6 bases, leaving 12 bases between them. CDR3 length equals 12 residues. CDR1 is MDHEN, CDR2 SYDVKM, per germline. CDR3 residues: CASRGSKGEQYF. The CDR3 DNA follows: TGTGCCAGCAGGGGTTCGAAAGGCGAGCAGTACTTC.